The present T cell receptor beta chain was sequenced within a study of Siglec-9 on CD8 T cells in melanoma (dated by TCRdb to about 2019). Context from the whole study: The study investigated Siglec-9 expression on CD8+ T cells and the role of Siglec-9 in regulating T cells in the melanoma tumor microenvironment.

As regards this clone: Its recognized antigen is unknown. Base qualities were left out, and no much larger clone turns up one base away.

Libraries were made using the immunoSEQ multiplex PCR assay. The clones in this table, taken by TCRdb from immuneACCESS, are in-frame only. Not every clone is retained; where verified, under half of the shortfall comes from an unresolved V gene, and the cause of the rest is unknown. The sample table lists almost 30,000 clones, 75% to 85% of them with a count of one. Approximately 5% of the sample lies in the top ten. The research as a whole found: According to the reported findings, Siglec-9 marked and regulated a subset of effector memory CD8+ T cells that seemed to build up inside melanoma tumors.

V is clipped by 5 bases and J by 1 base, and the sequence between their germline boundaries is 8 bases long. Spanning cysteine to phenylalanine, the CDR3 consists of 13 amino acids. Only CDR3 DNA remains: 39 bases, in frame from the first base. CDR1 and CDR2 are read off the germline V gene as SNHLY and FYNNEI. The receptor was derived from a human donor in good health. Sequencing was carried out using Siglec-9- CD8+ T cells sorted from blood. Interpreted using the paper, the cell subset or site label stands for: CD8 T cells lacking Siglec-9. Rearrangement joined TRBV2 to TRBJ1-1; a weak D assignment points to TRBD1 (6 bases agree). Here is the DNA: TGTGCCAGCAGTCCAGGGGCGAACACTGAAGCTTTCTTT. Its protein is CASSPGANTEAFF. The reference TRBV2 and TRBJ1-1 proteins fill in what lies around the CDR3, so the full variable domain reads EPEVTQTPSHQVTQMGQEVILRCVPISNHLYFYWYRQILGQKVEFLVSFYNNEISEKSEIFDDQFSVERPDGSNFTLKIRSTKLEDSAMYFCASSPGANTEAFFGQGTRLTVV.